This T cell receptor beta chain was recovered during a study of monozygotic twins with inflammatory bowel disease. Study-wide results and caveats: Patient repertoires may have gained variability from differing immunosuppressive treatments.

There are 16 residues in the CDR3. Germline V gene sequence: CDR1 LNHNV, CDR2 YYDKDF (reference sequence). TCRdb reworked the 5' RACE reads into one entry per CDR3 protein, no DNA. The table lists some 150,000 distinct CDR3 sequences. Notes on this clonotype: The antigen remains undetermined.

V usage is TRBV15 and J usage is TRBJ2-1. Input material: blood. The source of this sequence is a human donor with ulcerative colitis or Crohn's disease, or a healthy co-twin of an affected twin (not recorded which). CDR3 amino acids: CATSRGGFSSYNEQFF.